A single sample gave rise to the 20 T cell receptor beta chains below, sequenced in a study of shared clonotypes between healthy human individuals. Profiled with immunoSEQ multiplex PCR; TCRdb holds only in-frame clones, not every one. The data contain nearly 2 million clones, roughly 94% of them seen just once; the ten biggest clones take up around 1.2%. Only CD45RO-negative cells positively selected for CCR7 counted as naive CD8 cells, so terminally differentiated effector memory CD45RA+ cells were excluded. The sample comprised naive CD8+ T cells sorted from blood. All receptors come from a man younger than 35 in good health.

The rearrangement links TRBV28 to TRBJ1-2; D might be TRBD1 (5 bases). V lost 6 bases and J 8 bases, leaving 22 bases between the germline ends. The CDR3 length is 15 residues. Germline loops: CDR1 MDHEN, CDR2 SYDVKM. The CDR3 nucleotides read TGTGCCAGCAGCTTTGGGGACCTAGGTGGAGACGGCTACACCTTC. Its protein is CASSFGDLGGDGYTF.

The J gene is TRBJ1-4, the V gene TRBV5-6; TRBD1 might be the D (6 bases). The V and J ends lost 1 base and 1 base respectively, with 11 bases between them. The CDR3 runs 16 residues. CDR1 SGHDT and CDR2 YYEEEE come from the germline V gene. The CDR3 spells CASSLRGGETNEKLFF. CDR3 in DNA: TGTGCCAGCAGCTTGAGGGGGGGCGAAACTAATGAAAAACTGTTTTTT.

This sequence joins TRBV4-1 and TRBJ2-2; TRBD2 agrees at 10 bases. Germline CDR1 reads MGHRA; CDR2 reads YSYEKL. CDR3 length equals 15 residues. V dropped 4 bases and J dropped 6; count of bases not matched to a gene: 5. The CDR3 DNA follows: TGCGCCAGCAGCCCTACCGGGACTAGCGCCGGGGAGCTGTTTTTT. Its translation: CASSPTGTSAGELFF.

The J gene is TRBJ2-7, the V gene TRBV5-7; TRBD1 is a possible D gene (6 bases). TRBV5-7 is an open reading frame, and its role is uncertain. Deletions cut 2 bases from V and 7 bases from J, with 16 bases between. The CDR3 contains 14 residues. The CDR3 sequence: CASSFQDSSEEQYF. In DNA form, the CDR3 reads TGTGCCAGCAGCTTCCAGGACAGTTCGGAGGAGCAGTACTTC.

This chain connects TRBV19 to TRBJ2-1; D is undetermined. Germline-derived CDR1 and CDR2 are LNHDA and SQIVND (reference sequence). Trimming took 1 base from V and 7 from J, leaving 14 bases between them. This CDR3 contains 15 residues. CDR3 nucleotides: TGTGCCAGTAGTATAGGGTTTACGGAACAGAATGAGCAGTTCTTC. Its protein is CASSIGFTEQNEQFF. The full variable domain, its missing parts supplied by reference TRBV19 and TRBJ2-1, is DGGITQSPKYLFRKEGQNVTLSCEQNLNHDAMYWYRQDPGQGLRLIYYSQIVNDFQKGDIAEGYSVSREKKESFPLTVTSAQKNPTAFYLCASSIGFTEQNEQFFGPGTRLTVL.

This clone was detected only a few times. This chain uses TRBV10-3 with TRBJ1-2; TRBD1 matches at 8 bases. V was clipped by 2 bases and J by 8 bases; unmatched bases: 4. Germline V gene lookup returns CDR1 ENHRY and CDR2 SYGVKD. The length of the CDR3 is 13 residues. In DNA, the CDR3 is TGTGCCATCAGTGAGGGGACAGGTGGAGGCTACACCTTC. Protein: CAISEGTGGGYTF.

The rearrangement links TRBV4-1 to TRBJ1-2, with 8 nucleotides matching TRBD1. V gave up 0 bases and J gave up 4 bases; unmatched junction bases: 10. Germline V gene lookup returns CDR1 MGHRA and CDR2 YSYEKL. The CDR3 consists of 17 residues. The CDR3 loop is CASSQEDRGVSLYGYTF. Written as DNA, the CDR3 is TGCGCCAGCAGCCAAGAAGACAGGGGAGTCTCTCTCTATGGCTACACCTTC.

The gene calls are TRBV11-2 and TRBJ2-5; 14 positions match TRBD2. The CDR3 is made up of 17 amino acids. V shed 5 bases and J 1 base; nucleotides not matched to a gene: 6. Germline V CDR1 and CDR2: SGHAT, FQNNGV. CDR3 nucleotides: TGTGCCAGCAGCACCCGAGGGACTAGCGGGGGCCAAGAGACCCAGTACTTC. Its protein product is CASSTRGTSGGQETQYF.

The chain combines TRBV27 with TRBJ2-7; 10 positions match TRBD1. The length of the CDR3 is 15 residues. The V gene's germline CDR1 is MNHEY and CDR2 SMNVEV (reference sequence). V trimming: 7 bases; J trimming: 6 bases; junction bases outside the gene matches: 12. The CDR3 bases are TGTGCCAGCACCAAACCGGGACAGGGGACGTCCGAGCAGTACTTC. This codes for CASTKPGQGTSEQYF.

This chain uses TRBV2 with TRBJ2-5; TRBD2 matches 10 bases. V was clipped by 6 bases and J by 1 base; unmatched bases: 14. Germline V gene sequence: CDR1 SNHLY, CDR2 FYNNEI. This CDR3 comprises 18 residues. The CDR3 protein is CASRGETSGQTSQETQYF. As DNA, the CDR3 is TGTGCCAGCAGGGGAGAGACTAGCGGGCAAACCTCCCAAGAGACCCAGTACTTC.

This clone occurred once. This sample includes further DNA sequences coding for the same CDR3. The chain carries TRBV4-3 and TRBJ2-7, with TRBD2 matching 13 bases. The CDR3 sequence is 16 residues long. Germline V CDR1 and CDR2: LGHNA, YSLEER. Trimming removed 1 base from V and 3 bases from J; junction bases left unmatched: 3. CDR3 sequence reads: CASSQGLAGGLYEQYF. Here the CDR3 DNA reads TGCGCCAGCAGCCAAGGACTAGCGGGAGGTCTCTACGAGCAGTACTTC.

CDR3 region: CASSVATGGGANEQYF. CDR3 in DNA: TGTGCCAGCAGCGTAGCTACTGGCGGGGGGGCCAACGAGCAGTACTTC. This rearrangement joins TRBV9 to TRBJ2-7, with 9 nucleotides matching TRBD2. The CDR3 has 16 amino acids. Germline V gene lookup returns CDR1 SGDLS and CDR2 YYNGEE. The junction had 9 bases not matched to a gene; V was cut back by 0 bases and J by 5 bases.

The chain combines TRBV5-3 with TRBJ1-5, with TRBD1 matching 7 bases. TRBV5-3 belongs to the ORF category, with a function that is uncertain. The CDR3 has 15 amino acids. J gave up 2 bases and V 5 bases, and 7 bases lay outside the gene matches. The CDR3 protein is CARRFRQGGNQPQHF. The CDR3 nucleotides read TGTGCCAGAAGGTTCCGACAGGGCGGCAATCAGCCCCAGCATTTT.

V is TRBV10-3 and J is TRBJ2-5; 10 bases match TRBD2. With 8 bases clipped from V and 3 bases from J, the junction kept 9 bases outside the gene matches. Looked up from germline, CDR1 is ENHRY and CDR2 is SYGVKD. This CDR3 has 15 amino acids. This chain's CDR3 is CAIGRAGGPEETQYF. The CDR3 DNA is TGTGCCATCGGAAGAGCGGGGGGGCCCGAAGAGACCCAGTACTTC.

The genes are TRBV15 and TRBJ1-1; D gene uncertain. CDR3 length: 11 amino acids. From germline, CDR1 is LNHNV and CDR2 YYDKDF (reference sequence). V was pared by 3 bases and J by 4 bases, with 3 bases between. This CDR3 is CATSSGTEAFF. The CDR3 DNA reads as TGTGCCACCAGCAGTGGCACTGAAGCTTTCTTT.

The rearrangement uses TRBV18 and TRBJ1-2; tentative D call: TRBD1 (6 bases). There are 14 residues in the CDR3. Trimming took 4 bases from V and 4 from J, leaving 13 bases between them. Germline CDR1 KGHSH, CDR2 LQKENI. CDR3 coding DNA: TGTGCCAGCTCACTCGCTCGGACAGTCTATGGCTACACCTTC. This sequence encodes CASSLARTVYGYTF.

Turning to this clone: This specimen includes other DNA sequences encoding the same CDR3. The rearrangement joins TRBV28 to TRBJ2-7; D might be TRBD1 (5 bases). The CDR3 covers 13 residues. Germline V gene data show CDR1 as MDHEN and CDR2 as SYDVKM. Trimming removed 2 bases at V and 3 bases at J, with 8 bases between. CDR3 loop: CASSLDDSYEQYF. In nucleotides, the CDR3 is TGTGCCAGCAGTTTAGACGACAGCTACGAGCAGTACTTC.

This chain joins TRBV5-1 and TRBJ2-1, with 10 bases matching TRBD2. The CDR3 sequence is 15 residues long. Germline V CDR1 and CDR2: SGHRS, YFSETQ. Trimming removed 4 bases from V and 2 bases from J; junction bases left unmatched: 3. The CDR3 loop reads CASSETSGAYNEQFF. The CDR3 DNA reads TGCGCCAGCAGCGAAACTAGCGGGGCCTACAATGAGCAGTTCTTC.

The rearrangement uses TRBV6-5 and TRBJ2-7, with D hard to call. V was pared by 5 bases and J by 6 bases, with 11 bases between. The V gene's germline CDR1 is MNHEY and CDR2 SVGAGI. The CDR3 is 12 amino acids. The CDR3 is CASSNSFREQYF. The CDR3 nucleotides are TGTGCCAGCAGTAACAGTTTTCGCGAGCAGTACTTC.

This clone was detected only once. The J gene is TRBJ2-1, the V gene TRBV6-1, with D unclear. From germline, CDR1 is MNHNS and CDR2 SASEGT. This CDR3 has 12 residues. The V end lost 2 bases, the J end lost 7 bases, and 6 bases lay between the germline ends. Here the CDR3 reads CASSELENEQFF. In DNA form, the CDR3 reads TGTGCCAGCAGTGAACTGGAGAATGAGCAGTTCTTC.